A selection of T cell receptor beta chains follows, all from one sample in a study of cytomegalovirus exposure and HLA in healthy donors. TCRdb's table, derived via immunoSEQ multiplex PCR, lists solely in-frame clones and lacks some. The sample holds 150,000 to 200,000 clones, approximately 81% seen once. The sequencing sample was made of PBMCs. Receptor source: a female donor in good health and CMV-seronegative. The CDR3 runs from the conserved cysteine through the conserved F or W. Each record gives: J gene, clone size, D gene, V gene, CDR3 protein, CDR3 DNA. The D gene is left open where the match is weak. Only part of the rows carry a size: once, few, many, or a class if the clone is expanded.

j_gene: TRBJ2-1; abundance: NA; d_gene: TRBD1; v_gene: TRBV9; CDR3aa: CASSDGDRGSYNEQFF; CDR3nt: TGTGCCAGCAGCGATGGGGACAGGGGCTCATACAATGAGCAGTTCTTC
j_gene: TRBJ1-1; abundance: once; d_gene: NA; v_gene: TRBV5-4; CDR3aa: CASRSLRNTEAFF; CDR3nt: TGTGCCAGCAGATCCCTCCGGAACACTGAAGCTTTCTTT
j_gene: TRBJ1-2; abundance: NA; d_gene: NA; v_gene: TRBV18; CDR3aa: CASSSGSNYGYTF; CDR3nt: TGTGCCAGCTCATCTGGCTCTAACTATGGCTACACCTTC
j_gene: TRBJ2-7; abundance: NA; d_gene: TRBD1; v_gene: TRBV11-2; CDR3aa: CASSLSGTGLYEQYF; CDR3nt: TGTGCCAGCAGCCTTTCCGGGACAGGCCTATACGAGCAGTACTTC
j_gene: TRBJ1-3; abundance: NA; d_gene: NA; v_gene: TRBV9; CDR3aa: CASGPGWAGNTIYF; CDR3nt: TGTGCCAGCGGGCCGGGATGGGCTGGAAACACCATATATTTT
j_gene: TRBJ2-1; abundance: NA; d_gene: TRBD2; v_gene: TRBV18; CDR3aa: CASSRTSGRGGNEQFF; CDR3nt: TGTGCCAGCTCGAGGACTAGCGGGAGGGGAGGCAATGAGCAGTTCTTC
j_gene: TRBJ2-7; abundance: NA; d_gene: TRBD2; v_gene: TRBV5-4; CDR3aa: CASSYEGLAGYEQYF; CDR3nt: TGTGCCAGCAGCTACGAGGGACTAGCGGGGTACGAGCAGTACTTC
j_gene: TRBJ2-1; abundance: NA; d_gene: TRBD2; v_gene: TRBV18; CDR3aa: CASSQRLAEESSYNEQFF; CDR3nt: TGTGCCAGCTCACAGAGACTAGCGGAGGAGAGCTCCTACAATGAGCAGTTCTTC
j_gene: TRBJ1-1; abundance: NA; d_gene: NA; v_gene: TRBV4-2; CDR3aa: CASRTEVNTEAFF; CDR3nt: TGTGCCAGCAGGACAGAGGTGAACACTGAAGCTTTCTTT
j_gene: TRBJ2-1; abundance: NA; d_gene: NA; v_gene: TRBV9; CDR3aa: CASTQGGGSYNEQFF; CDR3nt: TGTGCCAGCACCCAAGGGGGAGGGTCCTACAATGAGCAGTTCTTC
j_gene: TRBJ2-2; abundance: NA; d_gene: NA; v_gene: TRBV5-1; CDR3aa: CASSLWQANTGELFF; CDR3nt: TGCGCCAGCAGCTTGTGGCAGGCGAACACCGGGGAGCTGTTTTTT
j_gene: TRBJ1-1; abundance: NA; d_gene: NA; v_gene: TRBV4-1; CDR3aa: CASSQDIRGGEAFF; CDR3nt: TGCGCCAGCAGCCAAGATATTAGAGGCGGAGAAGCTTTCTTT
j_gene: TRBJ2-7; abundance: NA; d_gene: TRBD2; v_gene: TRBV7-6; CDR3aa: CASSSGLARMGQHF; CDR3nt: TGTGCCAGCAGCTCGGGACTAGCTAGGATGGGGCAGCACTTC
j_gene: TRBJ2-5; abundance: NA; d_gene: NA; v_gene: TRBV6-6; CDR3aa: CASSYDPVEGTQYF; CDR3nt: TGTGCCAGCAGTTACGACCCCGTTGAGGGGACCCAGTACTTC
j_gene: TRBJ1-4; abundance: NA; d_gene: NA; v_gene: TRBV6-1; CDR3aa: CASHGTSNEKLFF; CDR3nt: TGTGCCAGCCACGGGACTAGTAATGAAAAACTGTTTTTT
j_gene: TRBJ2-3; abundance: NA; d_gene: TRBD2; v_gene: TRBV19; CDR3aa: CASSTLAGGLGTQYF; CDR3nt: TGTGCCAGTAGTACACTAGCGGGAGGTCTGGGTACGCAGTATTTT
j_gene: TRBJ1-5; abundance: NA; d_gene: TRBD1; v_gene: TRBV19; CDR3aa: CASSPRQGPTNQPQHF; CDR3nt: TGTGCCAGTAGTCCGCGACAGGGGCCCACCAATCAGCCCCAGCATTTT
j_gene: TRBJ2-1; abundance: NA; d_gene: NA; v_gene: TRBV6-5; CDR3aa: CASRGDTAYNEQFF; CDR3nt: TGTGCCTCCCGGGGGGACACCGCCTACAATGAGCAGTTCTTC
j_gene: TRBJ1-2; abundance: NA; d_gene: NA; v_gene: TRBV11-2; CDR3aa: CASSLDWYRTSRANYGYTF; CDR3nt: TGTGCCAGCAGCTTAGATTGGTATAGAACCTCCCGTGCTAACTATGGCTACACCTTC
j_gene: TRBJ2-3; abundance: once; d_gene: TRBD2; v_gene: TRBV27; CDR3aa: CASSSGVTSTDTQYF; CDR3nt: TGTGCCAGCAGTAGCGGGGTGACTAGCACAGATACGCAGTATTTT
j_gene: TRBJ1-2; abundance: few; d_gene: NA; v_gene: TRBV4-1; CDR3aa: CASSPNRGASTENYGYTF; CDR3nt: TGCGCCAGCAGCCCCAATCGAGGAGCCTCTACGGAGAACTATGGCTACACCTTC
j_gene: TRBJ1-3; abundance: NA; d_gene: NA; v_gene: TRBV4-2; CDR3aa: CASSQDRGSGNTIYF; CDR3nt: TGTGCCAGCAGCCAAGATAGAGGCTCTGGAAACACCATATATTTT
j_gene: TRBJ2-1; abundance: NA; d_gene: NA; v_gene: TRBV28; CDR3aa: CASSSYPQGSGQFF; CDR3nt: TGTGCCAGCAGTTCCTATCCGCAGGGAAGTGGGCAGTTCTTC
j_gene: TRBJ2-7; abundance: NA; d_gene: NA; v_gene: TRBV9; CDR3aa: CASSVEGGWDTSSYEQYF; CDR3nt: TGTGCCAGCAGCGTAGAGGGGGGGTGGGACACCTCCTCCTACGAGCAGTACTTC
j_gene: TRBJ2-3; abundance: NA; d_gene: TRBD1; v_gene: TRBV10-3; CDR3aa: CAIRPGTGYTDTQYF; CDR3nt: TGTGCCATCCGCCCCGGGACAGGATACACAGATACGCAGTATTTT
j_gene: TRBJ1-4; abundance: NA; d_gene: NA; v_gene: TRBV6-5; CDR3aa: CASRGEATNEKLFF; CDR3nt: TGTGCCAGCAGGGGAGAAGCAACTAATGAAAAACTGTTTTTT
j_gene: TRBJ2-4; abundance: NA; d_gene: TRBD1; v_gene: TRBV5-5; CDR3aa: CASREGQGEVLAKNIQYF; CDR3nt: TGTGCCAGCAGAGAGGGACAGGGAGAGGTACTAGCCAAAAACATTCAGTACTTC
j_gene: TRBJ2-5; abundance: NA; d_gene: TRBD1; v_gene: TRBV6-1; CDR3aa: CASSPDRGHQETQYF; CDR3nt: TGTGCCAGCAGCCCGGACAGGGGGCACCAAGAGACCCAGTACTTC
j_gene: TRBJ2-1; abundance: few; d_gene: NA; v_gene: TRBV11-3; CDR3aa: CASSLASRGNNEQFF; CDR3nt: TGTGCCAGCAGCTTAGCGAGCAGGGGAAACAATGAGCAGTTCTTC